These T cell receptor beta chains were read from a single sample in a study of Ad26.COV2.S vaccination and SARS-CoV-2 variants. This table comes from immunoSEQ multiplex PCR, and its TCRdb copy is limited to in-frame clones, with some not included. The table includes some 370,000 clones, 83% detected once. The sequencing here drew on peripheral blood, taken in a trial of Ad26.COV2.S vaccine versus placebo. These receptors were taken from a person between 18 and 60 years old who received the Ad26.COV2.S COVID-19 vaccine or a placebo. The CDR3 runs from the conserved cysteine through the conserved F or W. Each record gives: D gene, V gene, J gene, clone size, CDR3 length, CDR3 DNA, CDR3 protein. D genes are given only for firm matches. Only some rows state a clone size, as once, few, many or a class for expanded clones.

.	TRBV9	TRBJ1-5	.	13	TGTGCCAGCAGCAGGACAAGCCATCAGCCCCAGCATTTT	CASSRTSHQPQHF
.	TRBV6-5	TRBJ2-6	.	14	TGTGCCAGTAGGGGTTACTCTGGGGCCAACGTCCTGACTTTC	CASRGYSGANVLTF
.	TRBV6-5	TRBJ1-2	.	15	TGTGCCAGCAGTTACTCTAGACACCTTAACTATGGCTACACCTTC	CASSYSRHLNYGYTF
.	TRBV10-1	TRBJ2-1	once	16	TGCGCCAGCAGTGAGTCTCTGGGTAGGACCTACAATGAGCAGTTCTTC	CASSESLGRTYNEQFF
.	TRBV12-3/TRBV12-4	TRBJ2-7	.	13	TGTGCCAGCAGTCCTTTTAGGGGCTACGAGCAGTACTTC	CASSPFRGYEQYF
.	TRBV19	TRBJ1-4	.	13	TGTGCCAGTAGGTGGCAGATAAATGAAAAACTGTTTTTT	CASRWQINEKLFF
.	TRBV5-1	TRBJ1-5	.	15	TGCGCCAGCAGCTTGGATGCAGGGATAGATCAGCCCCAGCATTTT	CASSLDAGIDQPQHF
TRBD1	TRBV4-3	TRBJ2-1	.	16	TGCGCCAGCAGCCAAAACCGGGACAGGGGGAACAATGAGCAGTTCTTC	CASSQNRDRGNNEQFF
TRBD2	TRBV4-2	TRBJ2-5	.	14	TGTGCCAGCAGCCAGGACGGGACTACCGAGACCCAGTACTTC	CASSQDGTTETQYF
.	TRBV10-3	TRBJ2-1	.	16	TGTGCCATCAGTGAGTCGTTATATCAATCCTACAATGAGCAGTTCTTC	CAISESLYQSYNEQFF
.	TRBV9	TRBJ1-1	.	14	TGTGCCAGCAGCGTAAGGGGGTTGAACACTGAAGCTTTCTTT	CASSVRGLNTEAFF
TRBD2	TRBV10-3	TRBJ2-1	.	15	TGTGCCACCGGGACTAGCGGGAGCTCCTACAATGAGCAGTTCTTC	CATGTSGSSYNEQFF
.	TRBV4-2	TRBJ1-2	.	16	TGTGCCAGCAGCCCCTCTCTGGACGCCCGCTACTATGGCTACACCTTC	CASSPSLDARYYGYTF
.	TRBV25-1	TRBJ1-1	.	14	TGTGCCAGCAGTGGCCACCCCGGGCGCTCTGAAGCTTTCTTT	CASSGHPGRSEAFF
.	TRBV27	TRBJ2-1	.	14	TGTGCCAGCAGCGGGACTGAACGTGGGAATGAGCAGTTCTTC	CASSGTERGNEQFF
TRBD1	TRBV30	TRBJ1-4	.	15	TGTGCCTGGAGTGTACTGGAGACAGGGGGCGGAAAACTGTTTTTT	CAWSVLETGGGKLFF
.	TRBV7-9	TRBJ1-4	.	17	TGTGCCAGCAGCTTAGGGACCGGGTCTGGGACTAATGAAAAACTGTTTTTT	CASSLGTGSGTNEKLFF
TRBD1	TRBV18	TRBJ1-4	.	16	TGTGCCAGCTCACTAAGACAGGACAGGGGACAGGAAAAACTGTTTTTT	CASSLRQDRGQEKLFF
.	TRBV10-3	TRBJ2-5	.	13	TGTGCCATACGGACGGTCCCTCAAGAGACCCAGTACTTC	CAIRTVPQETQYF
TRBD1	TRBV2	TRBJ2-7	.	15	TGTGCCAGCACTGAAACAGGGGGCGGTGGGCTCGAGCAGTACTTC	CASTETGGGGLEQYF
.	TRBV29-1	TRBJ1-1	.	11	TGCAGCGTCCTCGACGCCCGGGAGGCTTTCTTT	CSVLDAREAFF
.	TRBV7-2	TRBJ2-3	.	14	TGTGCCAGCATCGGGCGGTTAAGCACAGATACGCAGTATTTT	CASIGRLSTDTQYF
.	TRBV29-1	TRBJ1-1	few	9	TGCAGCGGGGGGACAGAAGCTTTCTTT	CSGGTEAFF
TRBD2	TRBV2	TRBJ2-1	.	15	TGTGCCAGCAGGGTCCGGGGTAGCGGGGGGGATGAGCAGTTCTTC	CASRVRGSGGDEQFF
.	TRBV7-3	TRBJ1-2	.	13	TGTGCCAGCAGCTTAATGCCGGGGGATGGCTACACCTTC	CASSLMPGDGYTF
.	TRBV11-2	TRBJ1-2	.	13	TGTGCCAGCAGCTTAGCCGGGAGGCATGGCTACACCTTC	CASSLAGRHGYTF
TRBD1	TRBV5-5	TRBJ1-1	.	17	TGTGCCAGCAGCTTTGTGCGCAGGGGGTCAAGGAACACTGAAGCTTTCTTT	CASSFVRRGSRNTEAFF
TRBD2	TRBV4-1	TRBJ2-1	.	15	TGCGCCAGCAGCCAAGCTAGCGGGAGTTGGCGTGAGCAGTTCTTC	CASSQASGSWREQFF
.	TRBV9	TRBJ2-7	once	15	TGTGCCAGCAGCGTAGAGGGGACGGGACACTACGAGCAGTACTTC	CASSVEGTGHYEQYF